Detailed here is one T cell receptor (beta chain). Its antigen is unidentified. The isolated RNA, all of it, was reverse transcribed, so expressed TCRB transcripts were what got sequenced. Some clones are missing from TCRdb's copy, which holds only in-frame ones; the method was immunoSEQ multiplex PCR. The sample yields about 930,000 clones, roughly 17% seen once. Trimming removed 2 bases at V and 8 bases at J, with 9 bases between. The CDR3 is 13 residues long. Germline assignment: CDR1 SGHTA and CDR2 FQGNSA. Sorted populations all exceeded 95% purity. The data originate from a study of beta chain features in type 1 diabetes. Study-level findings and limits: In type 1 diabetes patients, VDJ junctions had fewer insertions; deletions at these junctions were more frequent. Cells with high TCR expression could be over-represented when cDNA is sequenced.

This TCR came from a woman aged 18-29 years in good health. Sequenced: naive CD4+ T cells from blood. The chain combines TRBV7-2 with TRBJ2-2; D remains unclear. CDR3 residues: CASSLIKGGELFF. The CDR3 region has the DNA TGTGCCAGCAGCTTAATCAAGGGTGGGGAGCTGTTTTTT.